A single sample gave rise to the 4 T cell receptor beta chains below, sequenced in a study of PD-L1 blockade in urothelial cancer. TCRdb's copy holds only in-frame clones and misses some; the assay was immunoSEQ multiplex PCR. The data show around 80,000 clones, with roughly 87% seen just once and 5% to 7% held by the top ten. This material consisted of PBMCs, taken around atezolizumab (anti-PD-L1) treatment. The receptors here all came from an older woman with urothelial cancer.

V usage is TRBV9 and J usage is TRBJ2-7, with a weak D call TRBD1 (6 bases). Trimming removed 4 bases at V and 5 bases at J, with 10 bases between. The CDR3 has 12 residues. Germline V gene lookup returns CDR1 SGDLS and CDR2 YYNGEE. The CDR3 spells CASSTQGDEQYF. The CDR3 coding sequence is TGTGCCAGCAGCACACAGGGCGACGAGCAGTACTTC.

The rearrangement links TRBV28 to TRBJ2-2, with D possibly TRBD2 on 5 matching bases. Trimming took 5 bases from V and 2 from J, leaving 18 bases between them. This CDR3 has 17 residues. Germline assignment: CDR1 MDHEN and CDR2 SYDVKM. For the CDR3, the DNA is TGTGCCAGCAGTAACTACCGGACGGGAATCAACACCGGGGAGCTGTTTTTT. Translation: CASSNYRTGINTGELFF.

The V call is TRBV5-5, the J call TRBJ2-3, with 7 nucleotides matching TRBD1. This CDR3 has 15 amino acids. V shed 2 bases and J 0 bases; nucleotides not matched to a gene: 3. Germline values: CDR1 SGHKS, CDR2 YYEKEE (reference sequence). The CDR3 region has the DNA TGTGCCAGCAGCTTCGGGACAGTTAGCACAGATACGCAGTATTTT. It translates to CASSFGTVSTDTQYF.

The V and J genes are TRBV4-2 and TRBJ1-2, with 8 bases that match TRBD1. The CDR3 covers 20 residues. J lost 1 base, V lost 2 bases, and 18 bases had no gene match. Germline values: CDR1 LGHNA, CDR2 YNFKEQ. The CDR3 reads CASSQMYRTTGAVNNYGYTF. The CDR3 nucleotides are TGTGCCAGCAGCCAAATGTACAGGACGACAGGGGCAGTCAATAACTATGGCTACACCTTC.